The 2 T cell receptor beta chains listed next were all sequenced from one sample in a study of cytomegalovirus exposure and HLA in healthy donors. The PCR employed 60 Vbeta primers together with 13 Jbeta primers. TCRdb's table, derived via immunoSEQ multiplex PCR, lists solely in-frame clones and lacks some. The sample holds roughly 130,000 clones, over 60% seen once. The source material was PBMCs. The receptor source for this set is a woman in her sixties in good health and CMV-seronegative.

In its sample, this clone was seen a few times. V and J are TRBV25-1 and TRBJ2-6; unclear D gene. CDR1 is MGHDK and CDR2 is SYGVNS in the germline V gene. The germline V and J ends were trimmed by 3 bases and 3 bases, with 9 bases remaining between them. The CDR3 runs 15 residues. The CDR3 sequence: CASSDGLSGANVLTF. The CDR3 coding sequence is TGTGCCAGCAGTGATGGGCTGAGTGGGGCCAACGTCCTGACTTTC.

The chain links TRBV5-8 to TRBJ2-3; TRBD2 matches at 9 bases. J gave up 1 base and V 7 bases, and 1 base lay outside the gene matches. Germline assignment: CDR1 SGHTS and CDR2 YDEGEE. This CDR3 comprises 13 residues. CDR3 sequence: CASERGGTDTQYF. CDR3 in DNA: TGTGCCAGCGAGCGGGGGGGCACAGATACGCAGTATTTT.